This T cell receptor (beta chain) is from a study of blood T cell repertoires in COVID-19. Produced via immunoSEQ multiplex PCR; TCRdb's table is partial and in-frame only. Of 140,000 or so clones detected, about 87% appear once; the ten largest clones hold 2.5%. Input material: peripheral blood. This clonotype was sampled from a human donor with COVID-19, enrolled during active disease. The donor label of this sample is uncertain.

CDR3 residues: CASSPQTGSYEQYF. CDR3 DNA: TGTGCCAGCAGCCCCCAGACAGGTTCCTACGAGCAGTACTTC. The V gene is TRBV7-9, the J gene TRBJ2-7, with a tentative D call TRBD1 (6 bases). This CDR3 comprises 14 residues. Trimming removed 5 bases from V and 1 base from J, with 12 bases in between. Germline-derived CDR1 and CDR2 are SEHNR and FQNEAQ (reference sequence).